These 9 T cell receptor beta chains were all obtained from the same sample, sequenced in a study of HIV-infected patients and healthy controls (dated by TCRdb to the mid-2010s). The method behind the library was 5' RACE. Sequenced using an Illumina MiSeq. Using SuperScript III with primers targeting the alpha and beta constant regions, around 530 ng of RNA was reverse transcribed. Separate alpha and beta chain libraries were made by chain-specific third strand synthesis with multiplexing indices. The raw public reads went through TCRdb reprocessing: fastp at Q25, MiXCR clone calling, in-frame beta chains kept. One record per CDR3 amino acid sequence lists the most common genes and DNA. The sample table contains 13,000 to 15,000 distinct CDR3 sequences; only one count was recorded for about 9.8% of them. Over 5.5% of the sample is in the top ten clones. Whole blood was used without fractionating the cells, so the repertoire represented all peripheral T cells without sorting.

The specimen was blood. The receptors stem from an adult in good health.

This clonotype was seen many times. As DNA, the CDR3 is TGTGCCAGCAGCCTGGGACAGGGCACCGAAGCTTTCTTT. This encodes CASSLGQGTEAFF. This chain joins TRBV2 and TRBJ1-1, with 9 bases lining up with TRBD1. V shed 6 bases, J shed 8 bases, and the junction held 7 bases outside the gene matches. Per the germline V gene, CDR1 is SNHLY and CDR2 is FYNNEI. The CDR3 length is 13 residues.

This clonotype was counted ten times or more. The chain recombines TRBV6-2 or TRBV6-3 with TRBJ1-1; D unclear. This CDR3 contains 12 residues. Trimming took off 1 base at V and 3 bases at J, with 3 bases between the two ends. CDR1 is MNHEY and CDR2 is SVGEGT in the germline V gene. The CDR3 bases are TGTGCCAGCAGTTACTACTACACTGAAGCTTTCTTT. Translating it yields CASSYYYTEAFF.

There are many counts of this clonotype. The chain has TRBV2 and TRBJ1-5; D gene ambiguous. This CDR3 has 14 residues. The V and J ends lost 2 bases and 0 bases respectively, with 5 bases between them. In germline, CDR1 is SNHLY, CDR2 FYNNEI. The CDR3 here is CASSERRSNQPQHF. For the CDR3, the DNA is TGTGCCAGCAGTGAAAGGCGTAGCAATCAGCCCCAGCATTTT.

This clonotype was detected a few times. This chain connects TRBV7-2 to TRBJ2-3; D gene uncertain. Trimming left V 8 bases short and J 2 bases short, with 5 bases between. The CDR3 is made up of 11 amino acids. Germline V gene sequence: CDR1 SGHTA, CDR2 FQGNSA. CDR3 protein: CASGNTDTQYF. The CDR3 region has the DNA TGTGCCAGCGGAAACACAGATACGCAGTATTTT. Using reference TRBV7-2 and TRBJ2-3 for the parts outside the CDR3, the full variable domain is GAGVSQSPSNKVTEKGKDVELRCDPISGHTALYWYRQSLGQGLEFLIYFQGNSAPDKSGLPSDRFSAERTGGSVSTLTIQRTQQEDSAVYLCASGNTDTQYFGPGTRLTVL.

This clonotype has a count of ten or more. The V and J genes are TRBV18 and TRBJ2-1; TRBD2 agrees at 8 bases. V dropped 2 bases and J dropped 6; count of bases not matched to a gene: 9. Germline V gene sequence: CDR1 KGHSH, CDR2 LQKENI. This CDR3 comprises 16 residues. The CDR3: CASSPLTSGGLNEQFF. CDR3 coding DNA: TGTGCCAGCTCACCATTAACTAGCGGTGGCCTCAATGAGCAGTTCTTC.

This clonotype is categorized as medium-sized. The V and J genes are TRBV28 and TRBJ2-5; maybe TRBD2 (5 bases). Germline V gene data show CDR1 as MDHEN and CDR2 as SYDVKM. V lost 5 bases, J lost 3 bases, and 19 bases lay in between. The CDR3 contains 16 residues. CDR3 amino acids: CASSLREETPKETQYF. CDR3 bases: TGTGCCAGCAGTCTCCGGGAAGAAACCCCGAAAGAGACCCAGTACTTC.

This clonotype is medium-sized in the sample. The V gene is TRBV7-8, the J gene TRBJ1-4; 8 bases are a match to TRBD1. The germline V gene has CDR1 SGHVS and CDR2 FQNEAQ. This CDR3 region has 14 residues. Trimming at V came to 3 bases and at J to 8 bases, leaving 5 bases not matched to a gene. This CDR3 reads CASSFQGAREKLFF. CDR3 sequence (DNA): TGTGCCAGCAGCTTCCAGGGGGCTAGAGAAAAACTGTTTTTT.

By sample share, this clonotype is medium-sized. The chain combines TRBV20-1 with TRBJ1-1; TRBD1 aligns across 7 bases. V lost 6 bases, J lost 1 base, and 8 bases stayed unmatched. Germline assignment: CDR1 DFQATT and CDR2 SNEGSKA (reference sequence). CDR3 size: 14 residues. The CDR3 nucleotides read TGCAGTGCCCCGCGACAGGGAACGAACACTGAAGCTTTCTTT. Translation: CSAPRQGTNTEAFF.

This sequence joins TRBV5-1 and TRBJ1-1, with D unclear. V lost 0 bases and J lost 2, with 11 bases in between. The CDR3 length is 15 residues. Germline V lookup: CDR1 SGHRS, CDR2 YFSETQ. CDR3 coding DNA: TGCGCCAGCAGCTTGGTAGCGGTTGCTAACACTGAAGCTTTCTTT. It codes for CASSLVAVANTEAFF.